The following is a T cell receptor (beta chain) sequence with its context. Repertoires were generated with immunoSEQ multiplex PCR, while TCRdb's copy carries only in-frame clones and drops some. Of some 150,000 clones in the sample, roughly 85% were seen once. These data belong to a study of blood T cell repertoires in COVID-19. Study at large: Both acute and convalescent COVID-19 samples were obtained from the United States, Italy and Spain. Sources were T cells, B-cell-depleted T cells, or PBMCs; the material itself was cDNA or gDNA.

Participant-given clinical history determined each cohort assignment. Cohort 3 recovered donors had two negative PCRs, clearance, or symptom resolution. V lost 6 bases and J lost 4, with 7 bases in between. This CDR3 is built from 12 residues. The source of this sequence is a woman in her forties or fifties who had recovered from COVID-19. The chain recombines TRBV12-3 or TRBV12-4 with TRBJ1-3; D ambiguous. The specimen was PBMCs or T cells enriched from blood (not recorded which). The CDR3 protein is CASSPGGNTIYF. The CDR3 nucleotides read TGTGCCAGCAGCCCGGGGGGAAACACCATATATTTT.